The 23 T cell receptor beta chains listed next were all sequenced from one sample in a study of Graves' ophthalmopathy and Graves' hyperthyroidism. RNA transcripts were the source from which TCR beta CDR3 regions were amplified. First-round RT-PCR employed HTBI primers, with a second-round multiplex PCR after it. TCRdb ran MiXCR on the multiplex PCR reads and lists one entry per CDR3 protein. The sample yields hundreds of thousands of distinct CDR3 sequences, roughly 21% seen once. The sequenced material came from peripheral blood. All receptors come from a woman in her fifties or sixties with Graves' ophthalmopathy.

In this sample, this clonotype turned up many times. The gene calls are TRBV11-2 and TRBJ2-7; perhaps TRBD2 as D (6 bases). This CDR3 comprises 15 residues. Germline V gives CDR1 SGHAT, CDR2 FQNNGV. Trimming pared 1 base from V and 5 bases from J, leaving 15 bases between. CDR3 sequence (DNA): TGTGCCAGCAGCTTAGTTAGGGACTCACCCCACGAGCAGTACTTC. It specifies CASSLVRDSPHEQYF. Filled out from reference TRBV11-2 and TRBJ2-7, the complete variable domain reads EAGVAQSPRYKIIEKRQSVAFWCNPISGHATLYWYQQILGQGPKLLIQFQNNGVVDDSQLPKDRFSAERLKGVDSTLKIQPAKLEDSAVYLCASSLVRDSPHEQYFGPGTRLTVT.

This clonotype was detected many times. The chain uses TRBV2 and TRBJ2-7, with D perhaps TRBD2 (5 bases). The V end lost 6 bases, the J end lost 1 base, and 13 bases lay between the germline ends. This CDR3 is 14 amino acids long. Germline V gene sequence: CDR1 SNHLY, CDR2 FYNNEI. The DNA of the CDR3 is TGTGCCAGCAGCGGACTCACTGAGTCCTACGAGCAGTACTTC. Protein product: CASSGLTESYEQYF.

This chain links TRBV6-1 with TRBJ1-1; tentative D call: TRBD1 (5 bases). There are 15 residues in the CDR3. Trimming removed 2 bases at V and 4 bases at J, with 14 bases between. CDR1 is MNHNS, CDR2 SASEGT, per germline. The CDR3 DNA reads as TGTGCCAGCAGTGAACGGGCAGGGCGTGCCACTGAAGCTTTCTTT. This sequence encodes CASSERAGRATEAFF.

CDR3 DNA: TGTGCCAGCAGAATCAGGGGGCGGGACACTGAAGCTTTCTTT. Translating gives CASRIRGRDTEAFF. The gene calls are TRBV27 and TRBJ1-1; 8 nucleotides align to TRBD1. The trim removed 6 bases at V and 3 bases at J, leaving 6 bases unmatched. This CDR3 spans 14 amino acids. Germline V gene data show CDR1 as MNHEY and CDR2 as SMNVEV (reference sequence).

This clonotype was counted at least ten times. The V call is TRBV20-1, the J call TRBJ2-7, with TRBD2 identical over 11 bases. Germline loops: CDR1 DFQATT, CDR2 SNEGSKA (reference sequence). This CDR3 spans 16 amino acids. With V trimmed by 1 base and J by 2 bases, 7 bases remained unmatched. CDR3 sequence reads: CSARGASGRNAYEQYF. CDR3 sequence (DNA): TGCAGTGCTAGAGGGGCTAGCGGGAGGAACGCCTACGAGCAGTACTTC.

This clonotype was observed at least ten times. The genes are TRBV6-5 and TRBJ1-1; 9 nucleotides agree with TRBD1. CDR1 and CDR2 from the germline V gene are MNHEY and SVGAGI. V shed 6 bases and J 4 bases; nucleotides not matched to a gene: 12. The CDR3 is made up of 16 amino acids. The CDR3 loop is CASSQDRGYVSTEAFF. The CDR3 DNA sequence: TGTGCCAGCAGCCAAGACAGGGGGTACGTTAGCACTGAAGCTTTCTTT.

This clonotype came up many times. The chain carries TRBV12-3 or TRBV12-4 and TRBJ1-5, with 8 nucleotides matching TRBD1. J lost 0 bases, V lost 2 bases, and 3 bases had no gene match. This CDR3 comprises 16 residues. The CDR3 reads CASSLRGQDSNQPQHF. The CDR3 nucleotides are TGTGCCAGCAGTTTACGGGGACAGGATAGCAATCAGCCCCAGCATTTT.

In its sample, this clonotype was seen many times. The gene calls are TRBV20-1 and TRBJ1-2; D is uncertain. The CDR3 length is 12 residues. From germline, CDR1 is DFQATT and CDR2 SNEGSKA (reference sequence). Trimming left V 8 bases short and J 5 bases short, with 15 bases between. The CDR3 sequence is CSTDGAEYGYTF. The CDR3, as DNA: TGCAGTACGGACGGCGCGGAGTATGGCTACACCTTC.

This clonotype appeared many times. The chain uses TRBV3-1 and TRBJ1-1; D remains unclear. CDR3 length: 12 residues. Trimming shortened V by 10 bases and J by 4 bases, and 13 bases separated the two germline ends. Germline V gene sequence: CDR1 LGHDT, CDR2 YNNKEL (reference sequence). CDR3 nucleotide sequence: TGTGCCACCACCAACCCGGGCACTGAAGCTTTCTTT. Translating gives CATTNPGTEAFF.

This clonotype was seen ten or more times. DNA of the CDR3: TGTGCCAGCAGTGTCCCCAGGGACTATGGCTACACCTTC. Amino acid sequence: CASSVPRDYGYTF. The chain joins TRBV2 to TRBJ1-2; D perhaps matches TRBD1 (5 bases). The germline CDR1 and CDR2 sequences are SNHLY and FYNNEI. V was trimmed by 4 bases and J by 3 bases, leaving 9 bases between them. This CDR3 spans 13 amino acids.

This clonotype was picked up many times. The V gene is TRBV30, the J gene TRBJ2-5, with 13 bases fitting TRBD2. Trimming removed 5 bases from V and 4 bases from J; junction bases left unmatched: 7. Germline V gene lookup returns CDR1 GTSNPN and CDR2 SVGIG (reference sequence). The CDR3 is 15 amino acids. The CDR3 reads CAWEPGLAGVETQYF. The CDR3 region has the DNA TGTGCCTGGGAGCCTGGACTAGCGGGAGTAGAGACCCAGTACTTC.

In its sample, this clonotype was seen many times. The chain employs TRBV11-2 and TRBJ2-4, with 9 bases identical to TRBD2. The CDR3 has 15 residues. The V gene's germline CDR1 is SGHAT and CDR2 FQNNGV. V trimming: 8 bases; J trimming: 8 bases; junction bases outside the gene matches: 13. In nucleotides, the CDR3 is TGTGCCAGCGCCTCTGGCCTAGCGGGAAGGTACATTCAGTACTTC. It is translated as CASASGLAGRYIQYF.

This clonotype was recorded many times. V usage is TRBV10-3 and J usage is TRBJ1-1; D unresolved. Germline CDR1 ENHRY, CDR2 SYGVKD. The CDR3 is made up of 13 amino acids. V shed 4 bases and J shed 4 bases, with 10 bases lying between them. The CDR3 sequence is CAISGEVSTEAFF. The CDR3 DNA sequence: TGTGCCATCAGTGGGGAGGTTAGCACTGAAGCTTTCTTT.

This clonotype was seen ten or more times. The chain is built from TRBV19 and TRBJ2-7; 11 positions agree with TRBD2. V shed 5 bases and J 4 bases; nucleotides not matched to a gene: 4. The CDR3 loop spans 14 amino acids. Looked up from germline, CDR1 is LNHDA and CDR2 is SQIVND (reference sequence). The CDR3 region is CASSETSGEYEQYF. CDR3 bases: TGTGCCAGTAGTGAGACTAGCGGGGAGTACGAGCAGTACTTC.

By share, this clonotype ranks as medium-sized. The chain carries TRBV6-1 and TRBJ2-7; tentative D call: TRBD1 (5 bases). The CDR3 is made up of 13 amino acids. The V gene's germline CDR1 is MNHNS and CDR2 SASEGT. Trimming shortened V by 3 bases and J by 5 bases, and 11 bases separated the two germline ends. The CDR3 DNA reads TGTGCCAGCAGTGAGTATGAAGGGGACGAGCAGTACTTC. It encodes CASSEYEGDEQYF.

This clonotype was observed many times. The gene calls are TRBV6-5 and TRBJ2-5; TRBD1 matches 11 bases. The germline V gene encodes CDR1 MNHEY and CDR2 SVGAGI. This CDR3 region has 15 residues. Germline trimming cut 7 bases from V and 5 bases from J; bases unmatched to any gene: 9. DNA for the CDR3: TGTGCCAGCAATCCCCCGGGACAGGGGGGTGAGACCCAGTACTTC. Its translation is CASNPPGQGGETQYF.

In DNA, the CDR3 is TGTGCCAGCAGCCCCGGGGCCGGGGCACAAGAGACCCAGTACTTC. Residues: CASSPGAGAQETQYF. The chain has TRBV7-2 and TRBJ2-5; D possibly matches TRBD1 or TRBD2 (5 bases each). Germline assignment: CDR1 SGHTA and CDR2 FQGNSA. The CDR3 totals 15 residues. V lost 5 bases and J 2 bases, leaving 15 bases between the germline ends.

V usage is TRBV2 and J usage is TRBJ2-7, with D perhaps matching TRBD2 (6 bases). The ends were cut back, 4 bases at V and 4 bases at J, with 20 bases in the middle. Germline V gene sequence: CDR1 SNHLY, CDR2 FYNNEI. This CDR3 has 16 residues. The CDR3 coding sequence is TGTGCCAGCAGTGGCAGCCCCCAGGAGGGAGGTTACGAGCAGTACTTC. The encoded protein is CASSGSPQEGGYEQYF.

This clonotype occurred a few times. This may be a read error: a much more frequent sequence differs by one nucleotide. The chain is built from TRBV2 and TRBJ1-5, with D possibly TRBD1 on 6 matching bases. Trimming removed 2 bases at V and 7 bases at J, with 12 bases between. This CDR3 comprises 14 residues. CDR1 is SNHLY and CDR2 is FYNNEI in the germline V gene. CDR3 sequence reads: CASSEWDTAQPQHF. CDR3 in DNA: TGTGCCAGCAGTGAATGGGACACTGCCCAGCCCCAGCATTTT. The full variable domain, in which reference TRBV2 and TRBJ1-5 provide the parts outside the CDR3, is EPEVTQTPSHQVTQMGQEVILRCVPISNHLYFYWYRQILGQKVEFLVSFYNNEISEKSEIFDDQFSVERPDGSNFTLKIRSTKLEDSAMYFCASSEWDTAQPQHFGDGTRLSIL.

There are many counts of this clonotype. The V call is TRBV19, the J call TRBJ1-1, with 10 nucleotides matching TRBD1. V gave up 7 bases and J gave up 3 bases; unmatched junction bases: 5. The germline gives CDR1 LNHDA, CDR2 SQIVND (reference sequence). The CDR3 contains 14 residues. Written as DNA, the CDR3 is TGTGCCAGTACCGGGGACAGGGGCTACACTGAAGCTTTCTTT. Protein sequence: CASTGDRGYTEAFF.

The chain recombines TRBV3-1 with TRBJ2-5; 7 bases fit TRBD2. The CDR3 covers 16 residues. The V segment lost 4 bases and the J segment 1 base; nucleotides outside the gene matches: 9. CDR1 and CDR2 from the germline V gene are LGHDT and YNNKEL (reference sequence). CDR3: CASSPGASGSQETQYF. The CDR3 nucleotides are TGTGCCAGCAGCCCTGGGGCTAGCGGTTCCCAAGAGACCCAGTACTTC.

In its sample, this clonotype was seen many times. V is TRBV9 and J is TRBJ2-2, with 13 bases fitting TRBD2. The CDR3 spans 16 residues. Per germline, CDR1 SGDLS and CDR2 YYNGEE. After removal of 4 bases from V and 7 bases from J, the junction contained 7 bases not matched to a gene. The CDR3: CASSNRLAGGVGELFF. The CDR3 DNA sequence: TGTGCCAGCAGCAATCGACTAGCGGGAGGAGTCGGGGAGCTGTTTTTT. Looking up the rest from reference TRBV9 and TRBJ2-2 gives the full variable domain: DSGVTQTPKHLITATGQRVTLRCSPRSGDLSVYWYQQSLDQGLQFLIQYYNGEERAKGNILERFSAQQFPDLHSELNLSSLELGDSALYFCASSNRLAGGVGELFFGEGSRLTVL.

V usage is TRBV5-1 and J usage is TRBJ1-2, with a tentative D call TRBD1 (6 bases). The germline CDR1 and CDR2 sequences are SGHRS and YFSETQ. Trimming left V 9 bases short and J 7 bases short, with 22 bases between. This CDR3 is built from 14 residues. CDR3 bases: TGCGCCACCTCCACAGGAGACAGGATAGGTGGCTACACCTTC. Its protein product is CATSTGDRIGGYTF.